Listed below are T cell receptor beta chains from one sample, sequenced in a study of T cells after yellow fever vaccination. MiXCR, applied by TCRdb to the 5' RACE reads, yields one record per CDR3 protein. The table shows fewer than 350,000 distinct CDR3 sequences, with 8.7% occurring only once. Sequenced here: PBMCs, sampled on the day of the first yellow fever vaccination. The receptors stem from a man aged 18 to 30 who received the YFV17D yellow fever vaccine. Each CDR3 is given with its conserved first and last residue. The D gene is left open where the match is weak. Size is stated for part of the rows, as once, few or many counts, or as a class when the clone is expanded.

V gene	J gene	clone size	D gene	CDR3 DNA	CDR3 protein
TRBV5-1	TRBJ2-2	-	-	TGCGCCAGCAGCCCTTCTGGGCCGGCCGGGGAGCTGTTTTTT	CASSPSGPAGELFF
TRBV4-1	TRBJ1-6	-	-	TGCGCCAGCAGCCAGACGGGACGGTCAAATTCACCCCTCCACTTT	CASSQTGRSNSPLHF
TRBV12-3/TRBV12-4	TRBJ1-1	few	-	TGTGCCATTCTAGAGGGTCGGACTGAAGCTTTCTTT	CAILEGRTEAFF
TRBV4-1	TRBJ1-5	few	-	TGCGCCAGCAGCCCCCGGGAGGGCAATCAGCCCCAGCATTTT	CASSPREGNQPQHF
TRBV7-2	TRBJ2-5	many	TRBD2	TGTGCCAGCAGCCGAAGTGAGGGACTAGCGGGGGAGACCCAGTACTTC	CASSRSEGLAGETQYF
TRBV5-6	TRBJ1-1	-	-	TGTGCCAGCAGCTCACTGACAGGCTCCAGAAGGGGAGCGGACACTGAAGCTTTCTTT	CASSSLTGSRRGADTEAFF
TRBV5-6	TRBJ2-5	once	-	TGTGCCAGCAGACCCGGACTGCTCGAGACCCAGTACTTC	CASRPGLLETQYF
TRBV7-8	TRBJ2-4	-	-	TGTGCCAGCAGCTTGGACCTAGCCAAAAACATTCAGTACTTC	CASSLDLAKNIQYF
TRBV4-3	TRBJ2-1	-	-	TGCGCCAGCAGCCAAGGTGTCGGGCCCAAAGGGGAGCAGTTCTTC	CASSQGVGPKGEQFF
TRBV7-2	TRBJ1-6	few	-	TGTGCCAGCAGCTTATTTGGGGGCAACAGTTCACCCCTCCACTTT	CASSLFGGNSSPLHF
TRBV7-6	TRBJ2-6	few	-	TGTGCCAGCAGCATTAGCTCTGGGGCCAACGTCCTGACTTTC	CASSISSGANVLTF
TRBV6-5	TRBJ2-1	many	-	TGTGCCACTGGGTGGAATGAGCAGTTCTTC	CATGWNEQFF
TRBV29-1	TRBJ2-7	-	-	TGCAGCGTTGGAACAGTCCAGGTCGGGGGCGAGCAGTACTTC	CSVGTVQVGGEQYF
TRBV7-2	TRBJ1-3	few	TRBD1	TGTGCCAGCAGCCCAGGACAGGGAGGCTCTGGAAACACCATATATTTT	CASSPGQGGSGNTIYF
TRBV5-4	TRBJ1-5	-	TRBD1	TGTGCCAGCAGCACCGGGACAGGGGGGAATCAGCCCCAGCATTTT	CASSTGTGGNQPQHF
TRBV19	TRBJ2-1	-	TRBD1	TGTGCCAGTAGTGAGGGGACAGTCTTAAATGAGCAGTTCTTC	CASSEGTVLNEQFF
TRBV9	TRBJ2-3	-	-	TGTGCCAGCAGCTCCGACACCGGGGAGGCAGATACGCAGTATTTT	CASSSDTGEADTQYF
TRBV12-3/TRBV12-4	TRBJ2-3	many	-	TGTGCCAGCAGTTTAGGATATGAAGGAGGATCAGATACGCAGTATTTT	CASSLGYEGGSDTQYF
TRBV7-9	TRBJ1-1	-	-	TGTGCCAGCAGCTTAGTAATTTCGGGGGACACTGAAGCTTTCTTT	CASSLVISGDTEAFF
TRBV20-1	TRBJ2-2	few	-	TGCAGTGCTAAGCGCGCAGGGCGGGTCACCGGGGAGCTGTTTTTT	CSAKRAGRVTGELFF
TRBV7-3	TRBJ2-1	few	-	TGTGCCAGCAGCTTCACGCAGACTAGGTCCTACAATGAGCAGTTCTTC	CASSFTQTRSYNEQFF
TRBV28	TRBJ1-1	-	-	TGTGCCAGCAGTTCCGCCGGGGACAAGGGTGGAGCTTTCTTT	CASSSAGDKGGAFF
TRBV20-1	TRBJ2-3	few	-	TGCAGTGCTAGTCGGCCGGGAAGCACAGATACGCAGTATTTT	CSASRPGSTDTQYF
TRBV9	TRBJ2-1	-	TRBD2	TGTGCCAGCAGCCCTAGGACTAGTGGCCACAATGAGCAGTTCTTC	CASSPRTSGHNEQFF
TRBV28	TRBJ2-6	few	-	TGTGCCAGCAGTTCGGCTGGGTCTGGGGCCAACGTCCTGACTTTC	CASSSAGSGANVLTF
TRBV12-3/TRBV12-4	TRBJ2-1	-	TRBD2	TGTGCCTTCAGCCCAGGGACTAGCGGGGAGGGGTCCTACAATGAGCAGTTCTTC	CAFSPGTSGEGSYNEQFF
TRBV7-7	TRBJ1-1	-	TRBD1	TGTGCTAGCAGCTTATCGACAGGGGACACTGAAGCTTTCTTT	CASSLSTGDTEAFF
TRBV5-4	TRBJ1-1	-	TRBD1	TGTGCCAGCAGCATCGGACAGGGCATGAACACTGAAGCTTTCTTT	CASSIGQGMNTEAFF
TRBV24-1	TRBJ1-5	-	-	TGTGCCACCAGTGGCCAAGCCCATCAGCCCCAGCATTTT	CATSGQAHQPQHF
TRBV5-6	TRBJ1-2	-	-	TGTGCCAGCAGCTTGAGGCGTAGTGGCTATACCTTC	CASSLRRSGYTF
TRBV12-3/TRBV12-4	TRBJ2-1	-	-	TGTGCCAGCAGTTTAGGTCGGCGCTTCGCTTCCCGGGTCTTC	CASSLGRRFASRVF
TRBV5-1	TRBJ2-3	many	-	TGCGCCAGCAGATTTAGCACAGATACGCAGTATTTT	CASRFSTDTQYF
TRBV5-4	TRBJ2-5	many	TRBD2	TGTGCCAGCAGCTTGAACGGGGGGGCCTTTGAGACCCAGTACTTC	CASSLNGGAFETQYF
TRBV5-1	TRBJ1-2	-	-	TGCGCCAGCAGCGAGGGGACACTCAACTATGGCTACACCTTC	CASSEGTLNYGYTF
TRBV5-4	TRBJ2-1	-	TRBD1	TGTGCCAGCAGCTTGGGTAGGGGGCGACCGGATGAGCAGTTCTTC	CASSLGRGRPDEQFF
TRBV2	TRBJ2-1	few	-	TGTGCCAGCCCCCCGGGACAAGACCCTGGTGAGCAGTTCTTC	CASPPGQDPGEQFF
TRBV2	TRBJ1-5	-	-	TGTGCCAGCTCACAGACCCAGGGTCGTCAGCCCCAGCATTTT	CASSQTQGRQPQHF
TRBV12-3/TRBV12-4	TRBJ2-5	many	TRBD2	TGTGCCAGCAGTTTCAGCGGGGGGCAAGAGACCCAGTACTTC	CASSFSGGQETQYF
TRBV20-1	TRBJ1-3	many	-	TGCAGTGCGGACCCAAACTCTGGAAACACCATATATTTT	CSADPNSGNTIYF
TRBV5-1	TRBJ1-6	many	-	TGCGCCAGCAGCTCTACCGCCTTCCGGGACGGCAATTCACCCCTCCACTTT	CASSSTAFRDGNSPLHF
TRBV6-5	TRBJ2-7	many	-	TGTGCCACCCGGAGCTCCTACGAGCAGTACTTC	CATRSSYEQYF
TRBV7-6	TRBJ2-1	-	TRBD1	TGTGCCAGCAGCTTAGGGGACAGGGGGATTTACAATGAGCAGTTCTTC	CASSLGDRGIYNEQFF
TRBV5-1	TRBJ2-1	many	TRBD2	TGCGCCAGCAGCTCTACTAGCGGGGGGGCAGAGCAGTTCTTC	CASSSTSGGAEQFF
TRBV7-3	TRBJ2-3	-	TRBD2	TGTGCCAGCAGCTTATGGGAGGGTTCAGATACGCAGTATTTT	CASSLWEGSDTQYF
TRBV5-1	TRBJ2-7	-	-	TGCGCCAGCAGTTTTACAGGGTTGTTCTACGAGCAGTACTTC	CASSFTGLFYEQYF
TRBV7-6	TRBJ2-1	many	TRBD2	TGTGCCAGCAGCTTCGGACCCGGGACTAGCGGGGGATACAATGAGCAGTTCTTC	CASSFGPGTSGGYNEQFF
TRBV27	TRBJ2-7	-	-	TGTGCCAGCAGTTTATCGAAATGGAACGAGCAGTACTTC	CASSLSKWNEQYF
TRBV11-2	TRBJ2-2	once	TRBD2	TGTGCCAGCTATCGAGGGGCCTTAGCGGGGGGACTGGGACTCGGGGAGCTGTTTTTT	CASYRGALAGGLGLGELFF
TRBV9	TRBJ2-1	few	-	TGTGCCAGCAGCGGGGGGGTGGGGGCAAATGAGCAGTTCTTC	CASSGGVGANEQFF
TRBV11-1	TRBJ2-6	-	TRBD2	TGTGCCAGCAGCTTAGGGACTAGCGGGGGTAGCTCTGGGGCCAACGTCCTGACTTTC	CASSLGTSGGSSGANVLTF
TRBV24-1	TRBJ2-5	-	-	TGTGCCACCAGTGCTCCGGAGGGGACCCAGTACTTC	CATSAPEGTQYF
TRBV7-9	TRBJ2-2	few	-	TGTGCCAGCAGCTTAGGATCGCTGGGGCCCAACACCGGGGAGCTGTTTTTT	CASSLGSLGPNTGELFF